The 17 T cell receptor beta chains below were found in one sample sequenced in a study of regulatory T cells in long-lasting Graves disease. Assembly of TCR beta libraries relied on iRepertoire HTBI primers together with Arm-PCR of CDR3 regions. TCRdb passed the multiplex PCR reads through MiXCR, listing each CDR3 protein once. There are some 370,000 distinct CDR3 sequences in the sample; about 12% occur only once, and approximately 20% lies in the top ten. The time point denotes: newly diagnosed GD, antithyroid drugs for less than 3 months. Construction of the TCR library relied on RNA isolated from PBMCs. The same sample was also used in a study of T cells in Graves' hyperthyroidism and ophthalmopathy.

The sequenced sample was peripheral blood mononuclear cells (PBMCs), obtained at new diagnosis, from a patient treated with antithyroid drugs. The source is a woman aged 18-30 years with Graves disease.

This clonotype was seen a handful of times. This chain links TRBV4-3 with TRBJ2-1; the D gene is possibly TRBD1 (5 bases). Per the germline V gene, CDR1 is LGHNA and CDR2 is YSLEER. The length of the CDR3 is 17 residues. The V end lost 1 base, the J end lost 6 bases, and 19 bases lay between the germline ends. As DNA, the CDR3 is TGCGCCAGCAGCCAAGTGGGGCGATCGAAAGGTTCCAATGAGCAGTTCTTC. This sequence encodes CASSQVGRSKGSNEQFF.

In its sample, this clonotype was seen many times. V and J are TRBV9 and TRBJ2-2, with no clear D. The CDR3 sequence is 14 residues long. Germline CDR1 SGDLS, CDR2 YYNGEE. Trimming took off 4 bases at V and 4 bases at J, with 11 bases between the two ends. The CDR3 loop is CASSFTQGTGELFF. For the CDR3, the DNA is TGTGCCAGCAGCTTCACGCAAGGCACCGGGGAGCTGTTTTTT.

This clonotype was seen only a few times. V usage is TRBV20-1 and J usage is TRBJ2-1, with 10 positions matching TRBD2. Germline CDR1 and CDR2: DFQATT and SNEGSKA (reference sequence). J was trimmed by 5 bases and V by 0 bases; bases with no gene match: 4. The CDR3 is 15 amino acids. The CDR3 region is CSARDFSGGNNEQFF. For the CDR3, the DNA is TGCAGTGCTAGAGATTTTAGCGGGGGGAACAATGAGCAGTTCTTC.

The V gene is TRBV9, the J gene TRBJ2-5, with unresolved D. Germline CDR1 is SGDLS and CDR2 is YYNGEE. V lost 3 bases, J lost 1 base, and 16 bases lay in between. The length of the CDR3 is 16 residues. The CDR3 loop is CASSALSQDFQETQYF. CDR3 in DNA: TGTGCCAGCAGCGCCCTAAGCCAAGACTTCCAAGAGACCCAGTACTTC. Drawing the rest from reference TRBV9 and TRBJ2-5, the complete variable domain is DSGVTQTPKHLITATGQRVTLRCSPRSGDLSVYWYQQSLDQGLQFLIQYYNGEERAKGNILERFSAQQFPDLHSELNLSSLELGDSALYFCASSALSQDFQETQYFGPGTRLLVL.

This clonotype was detected many times. The chain is built from TRBV20-1 and TRBJ2-2; D call uncertain. The CDR3 contains 15 residues. Trimming shortened V by 0 bases and J by 5 bases, and 13 bases separated the two germline ends. Germline lookup yields CDR1 DFQATT and CDR2 SNEGSKA (reference sequence). The DNA for the CDR3 is TGCAGTGCTAGAGATATTGCGATTGTGACCGGGGAGCTGTTTTTT. Translation gives CSARDIAIVTGELFF.

This clonotype showed up many times. CDR3 loop: CASRRTQTSNTEAFF. CDR3 DNA: TGTGCCAGCAGAAGGACACAGACCTCGAACACTGAAGCTTTCTTT. The rearrangement uses TRBV13 and TRBJ1-1, with D possibly being TRBD1 (5 bases). The CDR3 runs to 15 residues. Germline CDR1 and CDR2: PRHDT and FYEKMQ (reference sequence). Trimming removed 6 bases from V and 1 base from J, with 15 bases in between.

In its sample, this clonotype was seen a few times. This chain links TRBV20-1 with TRBJ1-2; no definite D call. The ends were cut back, 3 bases at V and 4 bases at J, with 6 bases in the middle. Germline V gives CDR1 DFQATT, CDR2 SNEGSKA (reference sequence). The CDR3 length is 11 residues. In DNA form, the CDR3 reads TGCAGTGCTAGCCAGAGCTATGGCTACACCTTC. Its translation is CSASQSYGYTF.

This clonotype was seen at least ten times. The chain carries TRBV6-1 and TRBJ2-7, with D perhaps being TRBD1 or TRBD2 (5 bases each). The CDR3 extends over 14 amino acids. V lost 6 bases, J lost 6 bases, and 18 bases lay in between. CDR1 is MNHNS and CDR2 is SASEGT in the germline V gene. CDR3 sequence (DNA): TGTGCCAGCAGCCTCGCCGAGGGGTTGGTCGAGCAGTACGTC. It encodes CASSLAEGLVEQYV.

This chain links TRBV29-1 with TRBJ1-1, with D perhaps matching TRBD1 (5 bases). The germline V and J ends were trimmed by 7 bases and 0 bases, with 18 bases remaining between them. The CDR3 length is 15 residues. Germline lookup yields CDR1 SQVTM and CDR2 ANQGSEA. The CDR3 here is CSAREGRSMNTEAFF. The CDR3 bases are TGCAGCGCCCGGGAGGGGAGAAGCATGAACACTGAAGCTTTCTTT.

This clonotype has ten or more counts. This chain uses TRBV28 with TRBJ2-4; 8 nucleotides align to TRBD2. Per the germline V gene, CDR1 is MDHEN and CDR2 is SYDVKM. There are 15 residues in the CDR3. Trimming took 6 bases from V and 6 from J; bases not matched to a gene: 10. The CDR3 loop is CASRTLRGGGNIQYF. The CDR3 DNA sequence: TGTGCCAGCAGAACGCTCCGGGGGGGAGGAAACATTCAGTACTTC.

This clonotype showed up just once. A read error may be the cause here, since a much bigger clone is one base away. J is TRBJ2-2 and V is TRBV5-1, with TRBD2 matching 7 bases. Germline CDR1 SGHRS, CDR2 YFSETQ. Unmatched junction bases numbered 11, after V lost 7 bases and J lost 5 bases. The CDR3 spans 15 residues. The CDR3 is CASGWSGESTGELFF. In DNA form, the CDR3 reads TGCGCCAGCGGCTGGAGCGGGGAGTCAACCGGGGAGCTGTTTTTT.

There are many counts of this clonotype. The rearrangement uses TRBV6-1 and TRBJ1-5; 7 bases line up with TRBD1. Germline CDR1 is MNHNS and CDR2 is SASEGT. V shed 6 bases, J shed 6 bases, and the junction held 8 bases outside the gene matches. This CDR3 region has 14 residues. CDR3 sequence reads: CASSRGGGSQPQHF. In DNA form, the CDR3 reads TGTGCCAGCAGCAGAGGGGGCGGGAGTCAGCCCCAGCATTTT.

V gene TRBV6-1 combines with J gene TRBJ1-2; D is undetermined. Between the trimmed V and J ends, which lost 8 bases and 3 bases, there was a span of 16 bases. Germline CDR1 is MNHNS and CDR2 is SASEGT. CDR3 length: 14 residues. DNA for the CDR3: TGTGCCAGCGTAATGACTCTTCCTGACTATGGCTACACCTTC. Amino acids: CASVMTLPDYGYTF.

This clonotype was recorded once. A much larger clone sits a single nucleotide away, making a read error possible. The chain combines TRBV6-2 or TRBV6-3 with TRBJ1-3; D ambiguous. CDR3 size: 15 residues. Looked up from germline, CDR1 is MNHEY and CDR2 is SVGEGT. The CDR3: CASSQYSGSGNTVYF. The CDR3 DNA reads TGTGCCAGCAGTCAGTACTCCGGCTCTGGAAACACCGTATATTTT.

This clonotype was seen many times. The V and J genes are TRBV7-2 and TRBJ2-2, with 7 bases lining up with TRBD2. From germline, CDR1 is SGHTA and CDR2 FQGNSA. The CDR3 spans 13 residues. Germline trimming cut 3 bases from V and 9 bases from J; bases unmatched to any gene: 4. The CDR3 loop reads CASSLGGRWELFF. In nucleotides, the CDR3 is TGTGCCAGCAGCTTGGGGGGGAGATGGGAGCTGTTTTTT.

This clonotype showed up many times. The chain uses TRBV30 and TRBJ2-5; no clear D gene. V lost 6 bases and J 0 bases, leaving 11 bases between the germline ends. Germline CDR1 and CDR2: GTSNPN and SVGIG (reference sequence). This CDR3 region has 13 residues. In nucleotides, the CDR3 is TGTGCCTGTAACTCCGTGTACCAAGAGACCCAGTACTTC. This sequence encodes CACNSVYQETQYF.

This clonotype was recorded at least ten times. V and J are TRBV20-1 and TRBJ2-7; D may correspond to TRBD1 or TRBD2 (5 bases each). The CDR3 is made up of 14 amino acids. Germline CDR1 is DFQATT and CDR2 is SNEGSKA (reference sequence). Trimming removed 0 bases at V and 5 bases at J, with 14 bases between. The CDR3 here is CSAREGAGRNEQYV. The CDR3 DNA is TGCAGTGCTAGAGAAGGGGCAGGGAGAAACGAGCAGTACGTC.